This entry is about one T cell receptor (beta chain). Its cognate antigen is unknown. TCRdb redid the calling of the 5' RACE reads with MiXCR, one entry per CDR3 protein. The sample holds 90,000 or so distinct CDR3 sequences, around 8.6% seen once. Time point in this sample: sample taken at primary tumor resection. Tumor, nontumor lung or frozen PBMC supplied whole RNA, sequenced without sorting. This CDR3 is 12 amino acids long. V gave up 4 bases and J gave up 10 bases, with 10 bases separating them. Germline values: CDR1 LGHNA, CDR2 YSLEER. This entry comes from a study of spatial heterogeneity in lung cancer. About the research overall: Raw reads showed each unique TCR and UMI combination turning up more than ten times on average. Study results and limitations: Relative to follow-up, resection was when ubiquitous expanded tumor TCRs appeared more in blood.

This clonotype was sampled from a male donor with early-stage non-small cell lung cancer. This specimen consisted of PBMCs, obtained at surgery. This chain joins TRBV4-3 and TRBJ1-4, with D hard to call. For the CDR3, the DNA is TGCGCCAGCAGCCCCGACCTTTCAAAACTGTTTTTT. Translating gives CASSPDLSKLFF.